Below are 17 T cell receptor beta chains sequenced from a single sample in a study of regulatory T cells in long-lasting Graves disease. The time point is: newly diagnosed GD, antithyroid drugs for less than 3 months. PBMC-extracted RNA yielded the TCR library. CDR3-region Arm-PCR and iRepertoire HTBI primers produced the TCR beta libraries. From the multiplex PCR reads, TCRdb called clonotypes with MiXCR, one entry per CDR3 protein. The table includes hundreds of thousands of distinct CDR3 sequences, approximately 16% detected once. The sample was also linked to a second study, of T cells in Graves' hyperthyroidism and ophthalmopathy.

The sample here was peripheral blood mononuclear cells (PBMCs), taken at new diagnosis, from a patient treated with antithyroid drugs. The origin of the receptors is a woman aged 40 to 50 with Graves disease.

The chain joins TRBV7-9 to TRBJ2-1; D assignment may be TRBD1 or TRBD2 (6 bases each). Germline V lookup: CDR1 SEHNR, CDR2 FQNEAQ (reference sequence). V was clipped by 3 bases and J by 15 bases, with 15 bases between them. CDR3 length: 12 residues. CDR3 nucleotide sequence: TGTGCCAGCAGCTTGTGGGGTGGAGGGGGGTTCTTC. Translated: CASSLWGGGGFF.

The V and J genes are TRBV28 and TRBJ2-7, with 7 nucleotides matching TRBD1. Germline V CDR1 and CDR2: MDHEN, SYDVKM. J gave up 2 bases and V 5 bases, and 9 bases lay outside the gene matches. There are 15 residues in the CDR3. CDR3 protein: CASSPPTGSAYEQYF. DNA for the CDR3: TGTGCCAGCAGTCCCCCGACAGGGAGCGCCTACGAGCAGTACTTC. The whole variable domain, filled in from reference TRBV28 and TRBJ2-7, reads DVKVTQSSRYLVKRTGEKVFLECVQDMDHENMFWYRQDPGLGLRLIYFSYDVKMKEKGDIPEGYSVSREKKERFSLILESASTNQTSMYLCASSPPTGSAYEQYFGPGTRLTVT.

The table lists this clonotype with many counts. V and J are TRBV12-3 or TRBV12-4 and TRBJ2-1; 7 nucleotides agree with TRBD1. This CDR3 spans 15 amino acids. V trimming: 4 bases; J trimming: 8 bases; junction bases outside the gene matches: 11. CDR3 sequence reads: CASSSTDRPQDEQFF. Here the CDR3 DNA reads TGTGCCAGCAGTTCGACGGACAGGCCACAGGATGAGCAGTTCTTC.

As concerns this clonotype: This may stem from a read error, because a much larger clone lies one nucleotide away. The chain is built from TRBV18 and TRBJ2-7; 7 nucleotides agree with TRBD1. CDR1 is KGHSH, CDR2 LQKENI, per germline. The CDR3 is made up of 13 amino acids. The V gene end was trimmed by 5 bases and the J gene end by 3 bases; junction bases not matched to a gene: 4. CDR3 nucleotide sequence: TGTGCCAGCTCAAAGACAGGGTTCTACGAGCAGTACTTC. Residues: CASSKTGFYEQYF.

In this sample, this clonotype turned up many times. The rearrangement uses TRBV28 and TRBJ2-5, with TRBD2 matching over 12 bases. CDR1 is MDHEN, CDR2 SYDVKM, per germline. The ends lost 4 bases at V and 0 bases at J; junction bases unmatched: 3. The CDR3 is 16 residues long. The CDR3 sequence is CASSSWTSGNQETQYF. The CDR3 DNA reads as TGTGCCAGCAGTTCCTGGACTAGCGGGAACCAAGAGACCCAGTACTTC.

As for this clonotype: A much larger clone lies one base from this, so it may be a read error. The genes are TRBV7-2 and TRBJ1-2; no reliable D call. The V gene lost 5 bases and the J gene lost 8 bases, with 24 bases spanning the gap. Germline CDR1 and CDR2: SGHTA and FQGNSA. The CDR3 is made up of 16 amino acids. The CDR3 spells CASSPSGGVGLRGYTF. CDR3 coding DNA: TGTGCCAGCAGCCCATCGGGCGGGGTTGGCTTGCGGGGCTACACCTTC.

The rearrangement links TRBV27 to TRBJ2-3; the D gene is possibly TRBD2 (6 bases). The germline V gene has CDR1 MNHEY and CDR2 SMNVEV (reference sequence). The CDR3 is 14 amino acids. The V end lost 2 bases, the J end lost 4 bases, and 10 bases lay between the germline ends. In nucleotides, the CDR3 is TGTGCCAGCAGTTTAGCGGGACGGGCAGATACGCAGTATTTT. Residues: CASSLAGRADTQYF.

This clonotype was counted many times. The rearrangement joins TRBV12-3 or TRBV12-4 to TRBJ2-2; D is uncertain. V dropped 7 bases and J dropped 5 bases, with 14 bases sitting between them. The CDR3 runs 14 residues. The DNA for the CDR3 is TGTGCCAGCACCGCGGACCCCCCAACCGGGGAGCTGTTTTTT. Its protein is CASTADPPTGELFF.

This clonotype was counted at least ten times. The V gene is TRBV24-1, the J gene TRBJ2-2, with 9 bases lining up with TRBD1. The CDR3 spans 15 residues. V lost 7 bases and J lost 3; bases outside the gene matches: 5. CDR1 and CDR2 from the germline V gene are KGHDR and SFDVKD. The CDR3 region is CATRPGQGDTGELFF. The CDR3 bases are TGTGCCACCAGGCCGGGACAGGGTGACACCGGGGAGCTGTTTTTT.

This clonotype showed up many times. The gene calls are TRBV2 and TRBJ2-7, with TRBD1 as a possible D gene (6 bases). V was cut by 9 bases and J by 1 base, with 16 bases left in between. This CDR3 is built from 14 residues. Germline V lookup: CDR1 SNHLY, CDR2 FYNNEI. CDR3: CASHLGQTSYEQYF. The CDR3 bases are TGTGCCAGTCACTTAGGACAGACTTCCTACGAGCAGTACTTC.

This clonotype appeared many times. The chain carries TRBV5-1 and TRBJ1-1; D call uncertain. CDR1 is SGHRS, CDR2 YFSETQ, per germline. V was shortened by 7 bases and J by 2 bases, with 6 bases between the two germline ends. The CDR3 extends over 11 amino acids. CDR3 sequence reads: CASHANTEAFF. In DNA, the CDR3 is TGCGCCAGCCACGCAAACACTGAAGCTTTCTTT.

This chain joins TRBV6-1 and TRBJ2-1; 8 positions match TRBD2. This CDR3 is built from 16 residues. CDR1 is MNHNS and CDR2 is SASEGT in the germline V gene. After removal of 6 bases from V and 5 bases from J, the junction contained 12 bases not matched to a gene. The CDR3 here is CASSHPPGLENNEQFF. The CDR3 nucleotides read TGTGCCAGCAGCCACCCCCCGGGACTAGAAAACAATGAGCAGTTCTTC.

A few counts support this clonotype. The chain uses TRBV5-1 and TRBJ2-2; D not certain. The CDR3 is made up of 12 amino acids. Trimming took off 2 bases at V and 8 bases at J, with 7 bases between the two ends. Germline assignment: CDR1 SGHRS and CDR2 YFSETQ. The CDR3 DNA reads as TGCGCCAGCAGCTTCTACATAGGGGAGCTGTTTTTT. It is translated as CASSFYIGELFF. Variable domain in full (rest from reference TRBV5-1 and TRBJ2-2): KAGVTQTPRYLIKTRGQQVTLSCSPISGHRSVSWYQQTPGQGLQFLFEYFSETQRNKGNFPGRFSGRQFSNSRSEMNVSTLELGDSALYLCASSFYIGELFFGEGSRLTVL.

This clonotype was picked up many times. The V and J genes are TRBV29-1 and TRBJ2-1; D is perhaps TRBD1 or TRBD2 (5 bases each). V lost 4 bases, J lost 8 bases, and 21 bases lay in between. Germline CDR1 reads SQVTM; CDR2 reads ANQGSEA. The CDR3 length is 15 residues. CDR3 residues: CSVVGRDLNLDEQFF. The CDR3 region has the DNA TGCAGCGTTGTGGGACGGGACCTAAATTTAGATGAGCAGTTCTTC.

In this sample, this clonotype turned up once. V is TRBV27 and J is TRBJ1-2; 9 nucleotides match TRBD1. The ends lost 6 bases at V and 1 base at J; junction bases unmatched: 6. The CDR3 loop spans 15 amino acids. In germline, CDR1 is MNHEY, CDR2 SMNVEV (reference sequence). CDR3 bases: TGTGCCAGCAGATTCCGGACAGGGGTTAACTATGGCTACACCTTC. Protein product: CASRFRTGVNYGYTF.

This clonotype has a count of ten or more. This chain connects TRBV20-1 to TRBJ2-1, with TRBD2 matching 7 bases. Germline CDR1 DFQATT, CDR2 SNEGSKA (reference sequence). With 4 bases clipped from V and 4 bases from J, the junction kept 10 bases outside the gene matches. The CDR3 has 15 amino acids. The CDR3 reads CSATLGSGLYNEQFF. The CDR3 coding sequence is TGCAGTGCTACCCTGGGTAGCGGGCTATACAATGAGCAGTTCTTC.

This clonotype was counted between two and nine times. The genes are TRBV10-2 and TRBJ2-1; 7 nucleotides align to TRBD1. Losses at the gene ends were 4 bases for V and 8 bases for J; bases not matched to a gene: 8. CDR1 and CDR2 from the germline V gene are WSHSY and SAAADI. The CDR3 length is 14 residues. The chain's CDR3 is CASSGGGQEYEQFF. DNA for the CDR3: TGCGCCAGCAGTGGAGGCGGACAGGAGTATGAGCAGTTCTTC.